The 22 T cell receptor beta chains below were found in one sample sequenced in a study of CD8+CD57+ T cells in acquired aplastic anemia. Researchers used genomic DNA as the template to profile TCR beta VDJ and CDR3. MiXCR, run by TCRdb on the reads, gives a single entry per CDR3 protein. The table has 55,000 to 80,000 distinct CDR3 sequences, roughly half seen once. The sequenced sample was sorted CD4+, CD8+, or CD8+CD57+ T cells (not recorded which) from PBMCs. All receptors come from a human donor in good health, serving as a control.

By proportion, this clonotype is medium-sized. The chain links TRBV2 to TRBJ1-5, with a possible D match to TRBD1 (5 bases). The V and J ends lost 5 bases and 4 bases respectively, with 15 bases between them. The germline V gene has CDR1 SNHLY and CDR2 FYNNEI. The CDR3 is made up of 15 amino acids. As DNA, the CDR3 is TGTGCCAGCAGTTCCGGGACGGTCCTTAATCAGCCCCAGCATTTT. Translated, it gives CASSSGTVLNQPQHF.

In its sample, this clonotype was seen many times. The chain joins TRBV27 to TRBJ2-1; possible D gene TRBD2, 5 bases. CDR3 length: 13 amino acids. The V end lost 8 bases, the J end lost 4 bases, and 12 bases lay between the germline ends. CDR1 MNHEY and CDR2 SMNVEV come from the germline V gene (reference sequence). The CDR3 sequence is CASSQRAYNEQFF. CDR3 nucleotides: TGTGCCAGCTCCCAGAGGGCATACAATGAGCAGTTCTTC.

This clonotype was recorded only once. The CDR3 nucleotides read TGCAGTGCTAGAGTTGTTGGGGGGAACGAGCAGTACGTC. Translating gives CSARVVGGNEQYV. The chain recombines TRBV20-1 with TRBJ2-7; the D gene is possibly TRBD2 (6 bases). Germline-derived CDR1 and CDR2 are DFQATT and SNEGSKA (reference sequence). The ends were cut back, 1 base at V and 5 bases at J, with 12 bases in the middle. The length of the CDR3 is 13 residues.

In the case of this clonotype: At one of its ends the junction is not consistent with the germline gene, which may arise from a read error. The V gene is TRBV7-7, the J gene TRBJ2-2; TRBD1 agrees at 7 bases. This CDR3 has 14 amino acids. The germline gives CDR1 SSHAT, CDR2 FNYEAQ (reference sequence). The CDR3 DNA reads as TGTGCTAGCAGCAGGGACAGAGACACCGGGGAGCTGTTCTTT. Its translation: CASSRDRDTGELFF. Using reference TRBV7-7 and TRBJ2-2 for the parts outside the CDR3, the full variable domain is GAGVSQSPRYKVTKRGQDVTLRCDPISSHATLYWYQQALGQGPEFLTYFNYEAQPDKSGLPSDRFSAERPEGSISTLTIQRTEQRDSAMYRCASSRDRDTGELFFGEGSRLTVL.

The rearrangement uses TRBV2 and TRBJ1-6; TRBD1 might be the D (6 bases). Trimming removed 6 bases at V and 3 bases at J, with 12 bases between. Germline CDR1 SNHLY, CDR2 FYNNEI. This CDR3 has 15 amino acids. This CDR3 is CASSGGQVYNSPLHF. CDR3 DNA: TGTGCCAGCAGCGGGGGGCAGGTCTATAATTCACCCCTCCACTTT.

This rearrangement joins TRBV11-1 to TRBJ2-1, with 13 bases that match TRBD2. Germline V lookup: CDR1 SGHAT, CDR2 FQDESV (reference sequence). V lost 5 bases and J lost 7; bases outside the gene matches: 5. The CDR3 spans 15 residues. CDR3 amino acids: CASSPGLAGVNEQFF. DNA of the CDR3: TGTGCCAGCAGCCCCGGACTAGCGGGGGTAAATGAGCAGTTCTTC.

This chain uses TRBV29-1 with TRBJ2-3; TRBD2 matches at 14 bases. The V segment lost 6 bases and the J segment 5 bases; nucleotides outside the gene matches: 13. Germline CDR1 and CDR2: SQVTM and ANQGSEA. The CDR3 extends over 17 amino acids. The DNA of the CDR3 is TGCAGCGTGGGCCCGGCGACTAGCGGGGGGGCTGGAGATACGCAGTATTTT. Its protein is CSVGPATSGGAGDTQYF.

The table lists this clonotype with many counts. This chain links TRBV11-2 with TRBJ2-5, with D tentatively TRBD2 (6 bases). The CDR3 covers 15 residues. CDR1 is SGHAT and CDR2 is FQNNGV in the germline V gene. V was pared by 0 bases and J by 4 bases, with 12 bases between. This CDR3 is CASSLDPSAGETQYF. CDR3 bases: TGTGCCAGCAGCTTAGATCCTAGCGCAGGAGAGACCCAGTACTTC.

This clonotype was counted many times. This rearrangement joins TRBV15 to TRBJ1-4, with 9 bases matching TRBD1. V lost 2 bases, J lost 6 bases, and 10 bases stayed unmatched. The CDR3 consists of 17 residues. CDR1 and CDR2 from the germline V gene are LNHNV and YYDKDF (reference sequence). This CDR3 is CATSRRTGVFRDEKLFF. The CDR3, as DNA: TGTGCCACCAGCAGAAGGACAGGGGTATTTAGGGATGAAAAACTGTTTTTT.

This clonotype was seen at least ten times. The chain employs TRBV10-2 and TRBJ1-2; TRBD1 matches 7 bases. CDR1 is WSHSY and CDR2 is SAAADI in the germline V gene. The ends lost 0 bases at V and 8 bases at J; junction bases unmatched: 6. The CDR3 loop spans 14 amino acids. The CDR3 region is CASSESTGLEGYTF. CDR3 nucleotide sequence: TGCGCCAGCAGTGAGTCGACAGGGCTGGAAGGCTACACCTTC.

This clonotype is categorized as medium-sized. The rearrangement uses TRBV10-3 and TRBJ2-2; weak D call: TRBD2 (5 bases). Trimming removed 1 base from V and 10 bases from J, with 10 bases in between. This CDR3 region has 13 residues. Germline V gives CDR1 ENHRY, CDR2 SYGVKD. The DNA for the CDR3 is TGTGCCATCAGTGAGTGGGAGACTGTGGAGCTGTTTTTT. Translating gives CAISEWETVELFF.

This chain links TRBV4-1 with TRBJ2-7; D possibly corresponds to TRBD2 (6 bases). CDR1 and CDR2 from the germline V gene are MGHRA and YSYEKL. The CDR3 is 17 amino acids. V lost 0 bases and J 5 bases, leaving 20 bases between the germline ends. For the CDR3, the DNA is TGCGCCAGCAGCCAAGAAGGGGACGGGAGAAGCGGTGACGAGCAGTACTTC. Translating it yields CASSQEGDGRSGDEQYF.

CDR3 nucleotide sequence: TGTGCCATCACGGGCCAGATCGAGGGATCACCCCTCCACTTT. Amino acid sequence: CAITGQIEGSPLHF. The chain has TRBV10-3 and TRBJ1-6; D is uncertain. Germline CDR1 reads ENHRY; CDR2 reads SYGVKD. The CDR3 has 14 residues. The V end was cut by 7 bases, the J end by 10 bases, with 17 bases between.

The chain uses TRBV20-1 and TRBJ2-7; TRBD1 agrees at 9 bases. This CDR3 has 11 amino acids. The trim removed 5 bases at V and 5 bases at J, leaving 1 base unmatched. Germline CDR1 and CDR2: DFQATT and SNEGSKA (reference sequence). The CDR3 loop reads CSARTGDEQYF. The CDR3 coding sequence is TGCAGTGCTCGGACAGGGGACGAGCAGTACTTC.

This clonotype was counted ten times or more. This sequence joins TRBV3-1 and TRBJ2-5, with unresolved D. The CDR3 is 13 residues long. CDR1 is LGHDT, CDR2 YNNKEL, per germline (reference sequence). V shed 3 bases and J shed 2 bases, with 7 bases lying between them. CDR3 region: CASSHQNQETQYF. The DNA of the CDR3 is TGTGCCAGCAGCCATCAGAATCAAGAGACCCAGTACTTC.

V is TRBV2 and J is TRBJ2-5, with TRBD1 identical over 7 bases. There are 12 residues in the CDR3. Germline V lookup: CDR1 SNHLY, CDR2 FYNNEI. With V trimmed by 6 bases and J by 4 bases, 2 bases remained unmatched. The CDR3 DNA reads as TGTGCCAGCAGGGGGGACAGAGAGACCCAGTACTTC. It translates to CASRGDRETQYF.

A remark on this clonotype: Its ends do not fully match the called genes, so a read error is possible. The rearrangement joins TRBV6-4 to TRBJ2-3; possibly TRBD2 for D (5 bases). Germline assignment: CDR1 MRHNA and CDR2 SNTAGT. The CDR3 is made up of 14 amino acids. Here the CDR3 DNA reads TGTGTCAGCAGTGCATCGGGGAGCACAGATACGCAGTATTTC. Translated: CVSSASGSTDTQYF.

Concerning this clonotype itself: Without the conserved terminal phenylalanine or tryptophan, this CDR3 likely stems from a read error. The chain recombines TRBV7-9 with TRBJ2-7; D uncertain. This CDR3 comprises 14 residues. The germline V gene encodes CDR1 SEHNR and CDR2 FQNEAQ (reference sequence). The V and J ends lost 4 bases and 2 bases respectively, with 12 bases between them. CDR3 in amino acids: CASSSDRAPYEQYS. In nucleotides, the CDR3 is TGTGCCAGCAGCTCAGACCGGGCCCCCTACGAGCAGTACTCC.

This clonotype was observed at least ten times. This chain uses TRBV6-5 with TRBJ2-7; D may be TRBD2 (6 bases). Germline V CDR1 and CDR2: MNHEY, SVGAGI. The germline V and J ends were trimmed by 8 bases and 1 base, with 12 bases remaining between them. The CDR3 totals 13 residues. The CDR3 loop reads CASVLAESYEQYF. CDR3 DNA: TGTGCCAGCGTACTAGCTGAGTCCTACGAGCAGTACTTC.

The table lists this clonotype with a count of one. This chain joins TRBV10-2 and TRBJ2-5; D is perhaps TRBD1 or TRBD2 (5 bases each). CDR1 WSHSY and CDR2 SAAADI come from the germline V gene. This CDR3 region has 15 residues. V was trimmed by 6 bases and J by 5 bases, leaving 19 bases between them. The CDR3 sequence is CASSRPGRGGETQYF. In DNA form, the CDR3 reads TGCGCCAGCAGCCGGCCAGGTCGGGGCGGGGAGACCCAGTACTTC.

This clonotype was counted ten times or more. The chain joins TRBV9 to TRBJ2-3; weak D call: TRBD1 (5 bases). The V gene's germline CDR1 is SGDLS and CDR2 YYNGEE. V dropped 1 base and J dropped 2 bases, with 14 bases sitting between them. This CDR3 has 16 residues. The CDR3 protein is CASSVRLTEYTDTQYF. The CDR3 nucleotides are TGTGCCAGCAGCGTAAGGTTGACAGAGTACACAGATACGCAGTATTTT. The full variable domain, with the rest looked up from reference TRBV9 and TRBJ2-3, is DSGVTQTPKHLITATGQRVTLRCSPRSGDLSVYWYQQSLDQGLQFLIQYYNGEERAKGNILERFSAQQFPDLHSELNLSSLELGDSALYFCASSVRLTEYTDTQYFGPGTRLTVL.

CDR3 sequence: CSVETGPDTQYF. The CDR3, as DNA: TGCAGCGTTGAAACGGGCCCAGATACGCAGTATTTT. V gene TRBV29-1 combines with J gene TRBJ2-3, with D unclear. Germline lookup yields CDR1 SQVTM and CDR2 ANQGSEA. V lost 2 bases, J lost 4 bases, and 7 bases lay in between. CDR3 length: 12 residues.